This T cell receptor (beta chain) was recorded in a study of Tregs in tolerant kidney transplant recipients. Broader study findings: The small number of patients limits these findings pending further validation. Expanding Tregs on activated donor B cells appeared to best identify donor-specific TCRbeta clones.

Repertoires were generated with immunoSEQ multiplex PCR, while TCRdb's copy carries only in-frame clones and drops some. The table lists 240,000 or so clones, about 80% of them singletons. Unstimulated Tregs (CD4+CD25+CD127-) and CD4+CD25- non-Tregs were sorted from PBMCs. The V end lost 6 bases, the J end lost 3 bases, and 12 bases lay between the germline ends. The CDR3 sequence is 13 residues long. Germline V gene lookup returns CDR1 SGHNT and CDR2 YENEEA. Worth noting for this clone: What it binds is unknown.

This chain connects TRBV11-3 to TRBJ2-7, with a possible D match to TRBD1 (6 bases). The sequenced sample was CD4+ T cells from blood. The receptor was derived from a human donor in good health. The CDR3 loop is CASSITGSYEQYF. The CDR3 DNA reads TGTGCCAGCAGTATCACAGGGAGCTACGAGCAGTACTTC.